This T cell receptor (beta chain) was obtained from a study of early T cells in non-severe SARS-CoV-2 infection. This clonotype was observed a few times. Its cognate antigen is unknown. The study, taken as a whole, reports: Missing private and CD4 specificities, VDJdb matching favored anti-spike CD8 responses.

Trimming left V 5 bases short and J 5 bases short, with 9 bases between. The CDR3 has 12 amino acids. Germline V CDR1 and CDR2: ENHRY, SYGVKD. Unique molecular identifiers (one per individual cDNA molecule) were attached. TCRdb processed the 5' RACE reads anew with MiXCR; each CDR3 protein has one entry. The table includes tens of thousands of distinct CDR3 sequences, roughly an eighth detected once. The specimen comprised whole blood, sampled at baseline. The clonotype was recovered from an adult who was a healthcare worker with PCR-confirmed SARS-CoV-2 infection or an uninfected control (not recorded which). The chain has TRBV10-3 and TRBJ2-5; D not certain. CDR3 sequence reads: CAISPAPETQYF. The CDR3 DNA sequence: TGTGCCATCAGTCCAGCTCCCGAGACCCAGTACTTC.